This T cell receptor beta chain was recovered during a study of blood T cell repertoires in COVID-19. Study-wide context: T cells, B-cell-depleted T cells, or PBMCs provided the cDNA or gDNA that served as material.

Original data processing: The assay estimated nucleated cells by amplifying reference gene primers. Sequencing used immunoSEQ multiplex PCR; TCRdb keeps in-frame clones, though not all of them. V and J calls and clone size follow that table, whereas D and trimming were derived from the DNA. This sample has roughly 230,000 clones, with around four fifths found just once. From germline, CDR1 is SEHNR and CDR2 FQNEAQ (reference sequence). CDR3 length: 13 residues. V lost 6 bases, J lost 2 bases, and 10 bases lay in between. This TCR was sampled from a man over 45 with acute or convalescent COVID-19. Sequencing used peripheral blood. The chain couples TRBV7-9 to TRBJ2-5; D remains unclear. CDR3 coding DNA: TGTGCCAGCAGACCGTCCTATCAAGAGACCCAGTACTTC. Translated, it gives CASRPSYQETQYF. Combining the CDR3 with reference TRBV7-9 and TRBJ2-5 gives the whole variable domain DTGVSQNPRHKITKRGQNVTFRCDPISEHNRLYWYRQTLGQGPEFLTYFQNEAQLEKSRLLSDRFSAERPKGSFSTLEIQRTEQGDSAMYLCASRPSYQETQYFGPGTRLLVL.